The clone carrying this T cell receptor (beta chain) was detected ten times or more. Source material for PBMCs was about 11 ml fresh peripheral blood. CDR1 is DFQATT, CDR2 SNEGSKA, per germline (reference sequence). CDR3 length: 12 amino acids. V dropped 6 bases and J dropped 4 bases, with 13 bases sitting between them. This entry is derived from a study of T cells in Graves' hyperthyroidism and ophthalmopathy. Authors of the study amplified TCR beta CDR3 regions from RNA transcripts. Primed by the HTBI set, a first-round RT-PCR was run on the TCR CDR3. Each CDR3 protein gets one entry after TCRdb re-called the multiplex PCR reads with MiXCR. Of some 370,000 distinct CDR3 sequences listed, 11% to 15% are singletons.

This TCR came from a man aged 45-65 years with Graves' ophthalmopathy. The chain has TRBV20-1 and TRBJ2-7; D remains unclear. The source material was blood. This CDR3 reads CSANRSRYEQYF. CDR3 sequence (DNA): TGCAGTGCAAACAGATCACGGTACGAGCAGTACTTC.